These 15 T cell receptor beta chains originate from one sample sequenced in a study of T cell changes during pregnancy in multiple sclerosis (dated by TCRdb to the late 2010s). Library method: the immunoSEQ multiplex PCR assay. Drawn from immuneACCESS, this table holds only the in-frame rearrangements with V and J called that TCRdb kept. Clones are partly lost; checked studies trace under half to an unresolved V gene and leave the rest unexplained. The sample table records 60,000 to 90,000 clones; 92% of these occur just once. Under 2% of the sample rests with the top ten. The sample consisted of peripheral blood, taken in the first trimester of pregnancy. The origin of the receptors is a female donor in good health, enrolled as a control in a pregnancy study.

The CDR3 is CATSRTGDHTGELFF. The CDR3 DNA follows: TGTGCCACCAGCCGGACAGGGGACCACACCGGGGAGCTGTTTTTT. This chain connects TRBV15 to TRBJ2-2; the match to TRBD1 covers 9 bases. CDR1 and CDR2 from the germline V gene are LNHNV and YYDKDF (reference sequence). Trimming took 5 bases from V and 3 from J; bases not matched to a gene: 4. The CDR3 is 15 residues long.

Here the CDR3 reads CASSGANSYEQYF. The CDR3 nucleotides read TGTGCCAGCAGCGGAGCGAACTCCTACGAGCAGTACTTC. The rearrangement links TRBV25-1 to TRBJ2-7; unclear D gene. Germline loops: CDR1 MGHDK, CDR2 SYGVNS. The CDR3 runs to 13 residues. The V gene lost 6 bases and the J gene lost 0 bases, with 9 bases spanning the gap.

The chain uses TRBV27 and TRBJ2-5; TRBD1 matches 8 bases. This CDR3 has 14 residues. Losses at the gene ends were 6 bases for V and 4 bases for J; bases not matched to a gene: 7. CDR1 is MNHEY and CDR2 is SMNVEV in the germline V gene (reference sequence). CDR3 residues: CASRPQGAVETQYF. DNA for the CDR3: TGTGCCAGCAGACCCCAGGGGGCAGTAGAGACCCAGTACTTC.

CDR3 residues: CASTNKTGFIRTDTQYF. The CDR3 nucleotides are TGTGCCAGCACCAATAAGACAGGTTTTATCCGGACAGATACGCAGTATTTT. V usage is TRBV28 and J usage is TRBJ2-3; perhaps TRBD1 as D (6 bases). Trimming removed 7 bases from V and 3 bases from J, with 23 bases in between. CDR1 is MDHEN and CDR2 is SYDVKM in the germline V gene. The CDR3 covers 17 residues.

V and J are TRBV28 and TRBJ2-7; the match to TRBD2 covers 9 bases. Losses at the gene ends were 5 bases for V and 3 bases for J; bases not matched to a gene: 11. From germline, CDR1 is MDHEN and CDR2 SYDVKM. This CDR3 has 16 residues. The CDR3 coding sequence is TGTGCCAGCAGTCCTCCAGCAGCGGGGGGTTTCTACGAGCAGTACTTC. Protein: CASSPPAAGGFYEQYF.

The chain combines TRBV4-1 with TRBJ2-5, with 10 bases fitting TRBD2. This CDR3 has 16 residues. V lost 0 bases to trimming and J lost 2 bases; unmatched junction nucleotides: 3. Germline V CDR1 and CDR2: MGHRA, YSYEKL. The CDR3: CASSQDSLAGQETQYF. The DNA for the CDR3 is TGCGCCAGCAGCCAAGATTCACTAGCGGGACAAGAGACCCAGTACTTC.

The rearrangement links TRBV6-1 to TRBJ1-5; D gene ambiguous. V dropped 1 base and J dropped 0 bases, with 10 bases sitting between them. The V gene's germline CDR1 is MNHNS and CDR2 SASEGT. The CDR3 length is 16 residues. For the CDR3, the DNA is TGTGCCAGCAGTGAAGTCTACAGTTATAGCAATCAGCCCCAGCATTTT. Its protein product is CASSEVYSYSNQPQHF.

CDR3 residues: CASSLRGLTTGELFF. The CDR3 bases are TGTGCCAGCAGCTTAAGAGGGCTAACCACCGGGGAGCTGTTTTTT. The rearrangement links TRBV13 to TRBJ2-2; maybe TRBD2 (5 bases). The CDR3 totals 15 residues. CDR1 and CDR2 from the germline V gene are PRHDT and FYEKMQ (reference sequence). The germline V and J ends were trimmed by 2 bases and 4 bases, with 11 bases remaining between them.

The V gene is TRBV11-2, the J gene TRBJ2-5; D unclear. This CDR3 region has 14 residues. Trimming pared 1 base from V and 2 bases from J, leaving 8 bases between. Germline V CDR1 and CDR2: SGHAT, FQNNGV. CDR3 coding DNA: TGTGCCAGCAGCTTAGGCTCAACACAAGAGACCCAGTACTTC. This translates into CASSLGSTQETQYF.

This clone was observed a few times. The genes are TRBV7-9 and TRBJ2-5; the D gene is possibly TRBD1 (5 bases). The CDR3 consists of 14 residues. The V end was cut by 3 bases, the J end by 5 bases, with 13 bases between. Germline values: CDR1 SEHNR, CDR2 FQNEAQ (reference sequence). The CDR3 coding sequence is TGTGCCAGCAGCTTTTTTGGGGCTCGGGAGACCCAGTACTTC. Translation: CASSFFGARETQYF.

This rearrangement joins TRBV30 to TRBJ2-1; D gene ambiguous. Looked up from germline, CDR1 is GTSNPN and CDR2 is SVGIG (reference sequence). The CDR3 runs to 13 residues. The germline V and J ends were trimmed by 4 bases and 4 bases, with 11 bases remaining between them. The CDR3 coding sequence is TGTGCCTGGAAAAGCGACGGATACAATGAGCAGTTCTTC. It encodes CAWKSDGYNEQFF.

The chain has TRBV4-1 and TRBJ2-7, with D perhaps matching TRBD1 (6 bases). From germline, CDR1 is MGHRA and CDR2 YSYEKL. The CDR3 covers 17 residues. The V end lost 4 bases, the J end lost 0 bases, and 19 bases lay between the germline ends. CDR3 sequence: CASSLTPAQGPSYEQYF. The CDR3 DNA follows: TGCGCCAGCAGCCTCACGCCCGCACAGGGACCCTCCTACGAGCAGTACTTC.

V gene TRBV2 combines with J gene TRBJ2-1; 14 positions agree with TRBD2. The CDR3 extends over 17 amino acids. Germline CDR1 is SNHLY and CDR2 is FYNNEI. J lost 5 bases, V lost 0 bases, and 3 bases had no gene match. Here the CDR3 DNA reads TGTGCCAGCAGTGAAGCGGGGACTAGCGGGAGTAACAATGAGCAGTTCTTC. Protein: CASSEAGTSGSNNEQFF.

This clone was counted a few times. The rearrangement links TRBV25-1 to TRBJ1-3; D is possibly TRBD1 (6 bases). The CDR3 is 14 amino acids. The V end was cut by 3 bases, the J end by 0 bases, with 6 bases between. The germline gives CDR1 MGHDK, CDR2 SYGVNS. The CDR3 region has the DNA TGTGCCAGCAGTGAGACAGGCTCTGGAAACACCATATATTTT. Translating it yields CASSETGSGNTIYF. Looking up the rest from reference TRBV25-1 and TRBJ1-3 gives the full variable domain: EADIYQTPRYLVIGTGKKITLECSQTMGHDKMYWYQQDPGMELHLIHYSYGVNSTEKGDLSSESTVSRIRTEHFPLTLESARPSHTSQYLCASSETGSGNTIYFGEGSWLTVV.

V and J are TRBV28 and TRBJ2-6; D might be TRBD2 (6 bases). The CDR3 loop spans 16 amino acids. From germline, CDR1 is MDHEN and CDR2 SYDVKM. The V and J ends lost 2 bases and 0 bases respectively, with 8 bases between them. CDR3 residues: CASSLGRPSGANVLTF. The CDR3 coding sequence is TGTGCCAGCAGTTTAGGGAGGCCCTCTGGGGCCAACGTCCTGACTTTC.